The rows below give T cell receptor beta chains drawn from one sample of a study of T cell repertoires in cytomegalovirus infection. MiXCR was run by TCRdb on the reads, yielding one entry per CDR3 protein. Among under 600,000 distinct CDR3 sequences listed, more than 15% were seen once. Sample: CD8+ T cells from PBMCs. Source of these receptors: a human donor in good health (CMV status not recorded). Some clones in this sample may be carry-over from other donors' samples. Each CDR3 is given without its conserved first and last residue. Fields, in order: V gene, CDR3 protein.

>TRBV2
ASSELRTVNNSPLH
>TRBV6-1
ASSPSVSNQPQH
>TRBV9
ASSVGRTGVNTEAF
>TRBV28
ASSYLTTSVSYEQY
>TRBV7-6
ASSLAGGAETQY
>TRBV9
ASSVPSGTSGNEQF
>TRBV14
ASSPRGGVNEQF
>TRBV19
ASSKRLGAETQY
>TRBV7-2
PSSTRGGAIYEQY
>TRBV9
ASSATGLAGPGGEQY
>TRBV12-3/TRBV12-4
ASSLASPDTQY
>TRBV7-8
ASSLSLTVNYGYT
>TRBV5-4
ASSGHQGPYEQY
>TRBV6-6
ASDKNTEAF
>TRBV7-3
ASSLGSRDHYEQY
>TRBV7-8
ASSPRAGGTYGYT
>TRBV11-2
ASTKTGPAPGTQY
>TRBV7-9
ASSLGQAGRY
>TRBV6-5
ASSYSVAGSGNTIY
>TRBV7-3
ASSSGLESTDTQY
>TRBV20-1
SARGLGMGYEQY
>TRBV7-8
ASSMTSIYEQY
>TRBV20-1
SARDRASGYEQY
>TRBV27
ASRRQGAIRVSPLH